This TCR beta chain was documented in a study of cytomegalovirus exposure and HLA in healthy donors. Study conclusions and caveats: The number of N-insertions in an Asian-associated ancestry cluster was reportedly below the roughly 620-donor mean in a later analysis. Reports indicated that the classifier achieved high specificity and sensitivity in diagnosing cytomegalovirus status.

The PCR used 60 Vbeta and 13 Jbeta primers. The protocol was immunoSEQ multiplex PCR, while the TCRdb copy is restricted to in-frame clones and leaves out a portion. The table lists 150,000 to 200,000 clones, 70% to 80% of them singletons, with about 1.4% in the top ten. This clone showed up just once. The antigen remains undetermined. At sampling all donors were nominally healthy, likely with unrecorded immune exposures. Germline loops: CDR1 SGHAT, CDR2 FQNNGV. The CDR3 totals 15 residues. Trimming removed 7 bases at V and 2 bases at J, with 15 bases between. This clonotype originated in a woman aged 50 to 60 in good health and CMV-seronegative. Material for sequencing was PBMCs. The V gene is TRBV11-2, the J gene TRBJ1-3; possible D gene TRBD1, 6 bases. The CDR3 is CASITGGAAGNTIYF. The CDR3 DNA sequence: TGTGCCAGCATCACCGGGGGGGCAGCTGGAAACACCATATATTTT.